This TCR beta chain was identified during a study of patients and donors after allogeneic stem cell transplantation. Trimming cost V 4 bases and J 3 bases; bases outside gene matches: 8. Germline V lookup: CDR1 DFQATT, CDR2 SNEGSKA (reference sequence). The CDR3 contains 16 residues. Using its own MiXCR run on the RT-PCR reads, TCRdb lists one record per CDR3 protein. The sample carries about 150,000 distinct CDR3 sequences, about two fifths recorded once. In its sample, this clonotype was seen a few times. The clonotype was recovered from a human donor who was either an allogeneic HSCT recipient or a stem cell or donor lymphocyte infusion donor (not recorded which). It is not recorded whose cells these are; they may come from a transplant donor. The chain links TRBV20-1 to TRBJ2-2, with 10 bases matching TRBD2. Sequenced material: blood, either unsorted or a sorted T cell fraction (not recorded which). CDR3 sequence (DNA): TGCAGTGCTACCCTTAGCGGGGGGCGATACACCGGGGAGCTGTTTTTT. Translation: CSATLSGGRYTGELFF.